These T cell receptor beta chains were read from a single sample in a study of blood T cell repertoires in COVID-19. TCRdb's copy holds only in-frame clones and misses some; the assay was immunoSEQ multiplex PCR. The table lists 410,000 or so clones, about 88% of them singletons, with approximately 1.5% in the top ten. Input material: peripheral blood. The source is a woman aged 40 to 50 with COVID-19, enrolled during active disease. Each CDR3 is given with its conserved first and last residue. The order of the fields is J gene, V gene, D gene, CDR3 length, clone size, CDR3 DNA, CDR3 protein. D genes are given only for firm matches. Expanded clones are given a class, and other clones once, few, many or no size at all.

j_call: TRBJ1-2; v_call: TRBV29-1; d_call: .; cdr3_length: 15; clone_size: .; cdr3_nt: TGCAGCGTTGATAGTGGTCCGGGACACAGCTATGGCTACACCTTC; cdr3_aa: CSVDSGPGHSYGYTF
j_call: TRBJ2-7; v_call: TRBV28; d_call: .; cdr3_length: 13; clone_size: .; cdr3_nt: TGTGCCAGCAGTTCACCGGGTCCTTACGAGCAGTACTTC; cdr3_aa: CASSSPGPYEQYF
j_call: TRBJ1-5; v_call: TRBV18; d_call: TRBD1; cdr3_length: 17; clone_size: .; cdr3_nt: TGTGCCAGCTCACCACTGTCTAGGGACAGGGGTGCTCAGCCCCAGCATTTT; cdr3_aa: CASSPLSRDRGAQPQHF
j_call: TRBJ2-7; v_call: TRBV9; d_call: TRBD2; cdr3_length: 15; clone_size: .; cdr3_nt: TGTGCCAGCAGCGTAAGGCCAGCGGGAGAGGAAGAGCAGTACTTC; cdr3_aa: CASSVRPAGEEEQYF
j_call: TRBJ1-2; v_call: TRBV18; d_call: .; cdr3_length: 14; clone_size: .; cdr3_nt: TGTGCCAGCTCACCCGGGACTCCGGAGATGGGCTACACCTTC; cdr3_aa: CASSPGTPEMGYTF
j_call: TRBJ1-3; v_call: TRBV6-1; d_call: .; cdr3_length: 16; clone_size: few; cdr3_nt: TGTGCCAGCAGTGAAATGCTAGCGAACTCTGGAAACACCATATATTTT; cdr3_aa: CASSEMLANSGNTIYF
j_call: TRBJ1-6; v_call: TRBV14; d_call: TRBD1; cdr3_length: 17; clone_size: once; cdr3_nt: TGTGCCAGCAGCCCAAGGAGGGACAGGGTTCATAATTCACCCCTCCACTTT; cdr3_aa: CASSPRRDRVHNSPLHF
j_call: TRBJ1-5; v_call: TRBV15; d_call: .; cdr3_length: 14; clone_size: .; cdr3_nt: TGTGCCACCAGCAAAGGAGGGACGACTCAGCCCCAGCATTTT; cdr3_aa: CATSKGGTTQPQHF
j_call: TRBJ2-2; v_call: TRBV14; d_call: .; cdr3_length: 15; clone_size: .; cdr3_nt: TGTGCCAGCAGCCAGTACAGTCCTAACACCGGGGAGCTGTTTTTT; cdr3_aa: CASSQYSPNTGELFF
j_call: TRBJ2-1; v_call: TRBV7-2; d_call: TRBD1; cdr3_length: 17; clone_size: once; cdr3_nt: TGTGCCAGCAGCCCACGCGGGTACAGGGGGTTCAACAATGAGCAGTTCTTC; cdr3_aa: CASSPRGYRGFNNEQFF
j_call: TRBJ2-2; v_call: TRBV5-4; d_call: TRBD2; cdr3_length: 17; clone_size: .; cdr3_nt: TGTGCCAGCAGCTTGGGGCTAGCGGGAGGGAGAACCGGGGAGCTGTTTTTT; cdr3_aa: CASSLGLAGGRTGELFF
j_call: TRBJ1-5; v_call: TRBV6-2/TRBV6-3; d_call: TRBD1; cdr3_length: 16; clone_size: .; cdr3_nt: TGTGCCAGCAGCCGGGACAGGGGGCCTAGCAATCAGCCCCAGCATTTT; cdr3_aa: CASSRDRGPSNQPQHF
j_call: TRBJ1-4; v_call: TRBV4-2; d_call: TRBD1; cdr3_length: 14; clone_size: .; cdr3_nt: TGTGCCAGCAGCCAAGAAGGGGGCGATGAAAAACTGTTTTTT; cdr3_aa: CASSQEGGDEKLFF
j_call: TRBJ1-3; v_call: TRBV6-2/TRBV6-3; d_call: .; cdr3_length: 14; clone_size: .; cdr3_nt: TGTGCCAGCAGTTACTCGCTAAGTGGAAACACCATATATTTT; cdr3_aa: CASSYSLSGNTIYF
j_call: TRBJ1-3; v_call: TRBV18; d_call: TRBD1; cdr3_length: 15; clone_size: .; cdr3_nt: TGTGCCAGCTCACCGGGACAGGGGGCTGGAAACACCATATATTTT; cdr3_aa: CASSPGQGAGNTIYF
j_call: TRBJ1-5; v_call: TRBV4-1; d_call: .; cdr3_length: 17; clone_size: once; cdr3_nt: TGCGCCAGCAGCCAAGTGGATATGGGGCTAAGCAATCAGCCCCAGCATTTT; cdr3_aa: CASSQVDMGLSNQPQHF
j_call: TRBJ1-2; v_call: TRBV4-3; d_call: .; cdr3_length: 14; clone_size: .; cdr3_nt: TGCGCCAGCAGCCAAGATGGGCAGGGGATCGGCTACACCTTC; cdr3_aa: CASSQDGQGIGYTF
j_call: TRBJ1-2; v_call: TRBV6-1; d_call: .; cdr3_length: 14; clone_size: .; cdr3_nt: TGTGCCAGCAGTGAGGCGGGGGGCGGCTCTGGCTACACCTTC; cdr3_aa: CASSEAGGGSGYTF
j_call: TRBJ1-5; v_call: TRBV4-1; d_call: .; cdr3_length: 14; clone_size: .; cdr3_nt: TGCGCCAGCAGCCAAGGACAGAGCAATCAGCCCCAGCATTTT; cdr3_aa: CASSQGQSNQPQHF
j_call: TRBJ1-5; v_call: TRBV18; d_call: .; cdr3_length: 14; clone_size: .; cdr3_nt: TGTGCCAGCTCACCGAGGACAGTCAATCAGCCCCAGCATTTT; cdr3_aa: CASSPRTVNQPQHF
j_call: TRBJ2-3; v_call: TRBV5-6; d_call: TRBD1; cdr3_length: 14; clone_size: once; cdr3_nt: TGTGCCAGCAGCTTTGACAGGGTTGCAGATACGCAGTATTTT; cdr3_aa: CASSFDRVADTQYF
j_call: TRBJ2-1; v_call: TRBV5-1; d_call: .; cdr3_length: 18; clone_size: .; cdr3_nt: TGCGCCAAGCAGCGGAGGAACAGCGGAAACGAAGGAGGCAATGAGCAGTTCTTC; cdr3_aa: CAKQRRNSGNEGGNEQFF
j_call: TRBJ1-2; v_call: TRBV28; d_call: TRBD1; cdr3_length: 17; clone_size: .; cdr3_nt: TGTGCCAGCAGTTTATCAGGGGGTTTCAATCGGGACTATGGCTACACCTTC; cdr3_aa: CASSLSGGFNRDYGYTF
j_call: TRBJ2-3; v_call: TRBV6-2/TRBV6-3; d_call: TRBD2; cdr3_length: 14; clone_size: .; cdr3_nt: TGTGCCAGCAGCCCTAGCGGCAGCACAGATACGCAGTATTTT; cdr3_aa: CASSPSGSTDTQYF
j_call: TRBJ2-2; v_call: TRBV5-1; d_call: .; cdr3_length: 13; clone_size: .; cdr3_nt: TGCGCCAGCGGGGTTGAGGGCGCCGGGGAGCTGTTTTTT; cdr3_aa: CASGVEGAGELFF
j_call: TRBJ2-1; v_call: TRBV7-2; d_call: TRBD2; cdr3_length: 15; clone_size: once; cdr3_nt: TGTGCCAGCAGCTCCAGGACTAGCGGGAGGACTAAGCAGTTCTTC; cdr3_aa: CASSSRTSGRTKQFF
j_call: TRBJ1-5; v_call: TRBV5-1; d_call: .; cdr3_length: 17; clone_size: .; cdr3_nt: TGCGCCAGCAGCTTGGCCGGGGGGAGCTTTAGCAATCAGCCCCAGCATTTT; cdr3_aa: CASSLAGGSFSNQPQHF
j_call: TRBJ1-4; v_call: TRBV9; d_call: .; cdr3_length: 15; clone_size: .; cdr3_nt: TGTGCCAGCAGCGCCACCGGGACAAGCGGTGAAAAACTGTTTTTT; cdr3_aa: CASSATGTSGEKLFF
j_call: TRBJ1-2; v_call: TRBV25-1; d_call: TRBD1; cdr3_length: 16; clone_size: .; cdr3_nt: TGTGCCAGCAGTTGGGGACCGGGGACAGGGGACCATGGCTACACCTTC; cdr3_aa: CASSWGPGTGDHGYTF
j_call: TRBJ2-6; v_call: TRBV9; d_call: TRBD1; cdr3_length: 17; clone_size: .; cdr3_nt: TGTGCCAGCAGCGGCCGGGACAGGGGGCCAGGGGCCAACGTCCTGACTTTC; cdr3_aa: CASSGRDRGPGANVLTF
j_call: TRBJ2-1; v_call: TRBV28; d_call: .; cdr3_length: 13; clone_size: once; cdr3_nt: TGTGCCAGCAGTTCCCCGGAGGCCGCCGAGCAGTTCTTC; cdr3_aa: CASSSPEAAEQFF
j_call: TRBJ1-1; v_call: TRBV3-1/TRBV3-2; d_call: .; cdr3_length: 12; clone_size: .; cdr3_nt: TGTGCCAGTGGAAGGACAGCCACTGAAGCTTTCTTT; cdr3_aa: CASGRTATEAFF